This T cell receptor (beta chain) derives from a study of blood T cell repertoires in COVID-19. On the study more broadly: There were acute and convalescent COVID-19 samples, and they came from the United States, Italy and Spain. T cells, B-cell-depleted T cells, or PBMCs supplied cDNA or gDNA.

Using immunoSEQ multiplex PCR, the repertoire was profiled, and TCRdb retains in-frame clones only, with some absent. The data show fewer than 250,000 clones, roughly 87% seen once. CDR3 length equals 16 residues. Germline CDR1 and CDR2: MDHEN and SYDVKM. The V gene lost 4 bases and the J gene lost 1 base, with 14 bases spanning the gap. Seattle cases were enrolled at active infection and followed longitudinally. The chain combines TRBV28 with TRBJ1-3, with D uncertain. The clonotype was recovered from a woman aged 55 to 70 with COVID-19, enrolled during active disease. Sequencing was done on a sample of peripheral blood. This CDR3 is CASSSYLGGSGNTIYF. CDR3 DNA: TGTGCCAGCAGTTCTTACCTCGGAGGATCTGGAAACACCATATATTTT.